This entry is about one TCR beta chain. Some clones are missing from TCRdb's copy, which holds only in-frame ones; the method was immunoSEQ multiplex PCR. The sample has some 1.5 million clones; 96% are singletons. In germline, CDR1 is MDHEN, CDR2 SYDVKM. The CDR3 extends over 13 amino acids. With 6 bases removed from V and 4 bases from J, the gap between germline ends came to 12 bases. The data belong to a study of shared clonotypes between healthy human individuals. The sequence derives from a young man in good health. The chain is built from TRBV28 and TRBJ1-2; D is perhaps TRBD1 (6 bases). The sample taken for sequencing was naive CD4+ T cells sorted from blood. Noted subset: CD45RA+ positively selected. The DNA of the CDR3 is TGTGCCAGCAGCTTTACAGGGAGCTATGGCTACACCTTC. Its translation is CASSFTGSYGYTF.